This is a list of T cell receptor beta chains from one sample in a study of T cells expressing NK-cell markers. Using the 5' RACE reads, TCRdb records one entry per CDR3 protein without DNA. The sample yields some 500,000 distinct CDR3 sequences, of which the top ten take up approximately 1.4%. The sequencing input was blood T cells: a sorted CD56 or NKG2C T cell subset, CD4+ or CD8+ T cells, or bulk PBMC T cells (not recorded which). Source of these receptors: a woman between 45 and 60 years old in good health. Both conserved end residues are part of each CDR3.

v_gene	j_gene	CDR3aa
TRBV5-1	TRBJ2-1	CASSLDGDPQDEQFF
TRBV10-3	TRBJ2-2	CAISDHRAGATNTGELFF
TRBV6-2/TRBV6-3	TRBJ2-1	CASTLLTGGVEQFF
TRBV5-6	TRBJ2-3	CASSFVGTGQDTQYF
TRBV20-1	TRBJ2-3	CSASVPWTGRSDTQYF
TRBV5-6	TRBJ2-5	CASSPNRDRGLGWPRTQYF
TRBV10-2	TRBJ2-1	CASRKPSAYNEQFF
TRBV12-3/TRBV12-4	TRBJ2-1	CASSPTSRYNEQFF
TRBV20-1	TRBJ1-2	CSASAPMTGDIANYGYTF
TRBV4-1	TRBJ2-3	CASSQVEREGLTDTQYF
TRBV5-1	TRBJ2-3	CASNAGGLAPTDTQYF
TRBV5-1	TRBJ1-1	CASSLGPGVQVNTEAFF
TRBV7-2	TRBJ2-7	CASSLVDASYEQYF
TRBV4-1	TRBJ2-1	CASSQTGVAGVVYEQFF
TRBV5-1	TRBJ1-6	CASKQGAVDSPLHF
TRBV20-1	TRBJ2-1	CSARIRGTSGRPQFF
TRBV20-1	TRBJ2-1	CSTPAPYSYNEQFF
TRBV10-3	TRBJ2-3	CAISVISGSTDTQYF
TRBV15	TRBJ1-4	CATSFDRGRNEKLFF
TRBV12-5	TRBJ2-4	CASGLATDFLAKNIQYF
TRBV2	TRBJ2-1	CASSPGLARFNEQFF
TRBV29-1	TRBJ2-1	CSITGLAGVVEQFF